This record concerns one T cell receptor beta chain sequence. This clonotype was seen a few times. The specificity of this receptor is unknown. No much larger clone is present one base from it, and per-base qualities are unavailable. These data belong to a study of post-analysis software for immune sequencing data (dated by TCRdb to the mid-2010s). The study in broad terms: Disease courses on record covered relapsing-remitting, secondary progressive and progressive-relapsing multiple sclerosis, though some patients had no subtype annotation. A subset of samples was prepared in parallel using single-end sample barcoding, then pooled and co-amplified after Illumina adapter ligation. The multiple sclerosis patient repertoires were compared with more than 9 previously published healthy control repertoires from donors aged about 6 to 26 years.

The CDR3 goes from the cysteine to the phenylalanine over 16 residues. The kept DNA is CDR3 alone, 48 bases in frame from the first base. The germline V gene encodes CDR1 SGDLS and CDR2 YYNGEE. The junction shows trimming of 3 bases on V and 0 bases on J, plus 14 bases between the germline ends. Library generation was performed with PCR. Instrument used: Illumina HiSeq 2500. To reduce PCR and sequencing biases, unique molecular identifiers were incorporated into the TCR beta cDNA libraries. Every 1 to 10 million input T cells yielded roughly 0.5 million cDNA molecules, meaning each molecule approximated one T cell. The patient libraries were prepared and sequenced with the same protocol used for the earlier healthy control dataset. Samples belonging to the same batch were prepared together, multiplexed and sequenced on a shared HiSeq lane. As for the authors' bioinformatics: MIGEC was used to process the raw barcoded reads, and molecular identifier groups with only a single read were discarded before consensus assembly and CDR3 extraction. Clonotype tables were post-analysed with VDJtools, normalizing diversity by down-sampling all datasets to the smallest sample size. Repertoire overlap clustering matched CDR3 amino acid but not nucleotide sequences to correct batch-related cross-sample contamination. The raw public reads went through TCRdb reprocessing: fastp at Q25, MiXCR clone calling, in-frame beta chains kept. Entries that share a CDR3 protein sequence are merged under the most common genes and DNA. These V and J calls rely on TCRdb rather than the paper's analysis. In all, the sample holds about 430,000 distinct CDR3 sequences, and about 39% of those were seen once. Under 9% of the sample goes to the ten largest clones.

To demonstrate the VDJtools post-analysis software, the study profiled TCR beta repertoires from the peripheral blood of around 13 young patients with multiple sclerosis. The patients with multiple sclerosis were children and adolescents between roughly 6 and 15 years of age. The paper's findings and limits, for the study overall: When samples were clustered directly using the F measure, samples prepared in the same batch co-clustered strongly, which prompted a batch-effect correction. Patients showed significantly higher frequencies than controls for five TRBV segments, among them TRBV5-6, TRBV5-1 and TRBV20-1. The multiple sclerosis patient group was slightly younger than the control group. Multiple sclerosis patients had significantly lower normalized Chao1 diversity than controls, a result that suggests substantial peripheral T-cell clonal expansion.

In this chain, TRBV9 is recombined with TRBJ2-3; matching of 6 bases hints at TRBD2 as the D gene. Material: blood. The TCR originated in a girl aged 2-15 years with multiple sclerosis. The bases read TGTGCCAGCAGCGAGGGTTGGGACTTTAGCACAGATACGCAGTATTTT. Translated, it reads CASSEGWDFSTDTQYF.